This record covers a single T cell receptor (beta chain). Its antigen remains unidentified. Other DNA sequences of this sample code for an identical CDR3. This entry is derived from a study of shared clonotypes between healthy human individuals. Turning to the study itself: Samples came from two female and three male donors aged 18 to 49.

Findings and caveats of the study: Clonotype sharing among donors likely depends on sequencing depth.

Clones were sequenced by immunoSEQ multiplex PCR, and TCRdb holds only the in-frame ones, with some missing. The sample holds millions of clones, 95% seen once. The CDR3 runs 15 residues. V dropped 0 bases and J dropped 1; count of bases not matched to a gene: 1. The germline V gene has CDR1 GTSNPN and CDR2 SVGIG (reference sequence). Input material: naive CD4+ T cells sorted from blood. This sample's subset: CD45RA+ positively selected. This rearrangement joins TRBV30 to TRBJ2-1; 9 positions match TRBD1. The clonotype originates from a man younger than 30 in good health. The CDR3: CAWSVGQGSYNEQFF. The CDR3 DNA is TGTGCCTGGAGTGTCGGACAGGGGTCCTACAATGAGCAGTTCTTC.